The 16 T cell receptor beta chains given below trace back to one sample, sequenced in a study of T cell changes during pregnancy in multiple sclerosis. Sequenced by immunoSEQ multiplex PCR; TCRdb stores in-frame clones only, minus some. The repertoire includes over 45,000 clones, about 90% of them detected once, and less than 3.5% sits in the top ten. The specimen comprised peripheral blood, sampled in the third trimester of pregnancy. Every receptor here comes from a female donor in good health, enrolled as a control in a pregnancy study.

V gene TRBV5-6 combines with J gene TRBJ2-1, with 7 positions matching TRBD1. CDR3 length: 13 residues. The ends lost 4 bases at V and 10 bases at J; junction bases unmatched: 8. CDR1 SGHDT and CDR2 YYEEEE come from the germline V gene. The CDR3 loop reads CASSSTGEWEQFF. Written as DNA, the CDR3 is TGTGCCAGCAGCAGTACAGGGGAGTGGGAGCAGTTCTTC.

The chain is built from TRBV14 and TRBJ2-5; D gene ambiguous. Trimming removed 1 base from V and 3 bases from J, with 9 bases in between. Germline CDR1 SGHDN, CDR2 FVKESK. This CDR3 contains 14 residues. CDR3 loop: CASSQVRREETQYF. DNA of the CDR3: TGTGCCAGCAGCCAAGTCCGTCGGGAAGAGACCCAGTACTTC.

The chain links TRBV4-3 to TRBJ2-7; the match to TRBD2 covers 11 bases. Trimming removed 0 bases from V and 1 base from J; junction bases left unmatched: 17. This CDR3 comprises 21 residues. Per the germline V gene, CDR1 is LGHNA and CDR2 is YSLEER. The CDR3 nucleotides read TGCGCCAGCAGCCAAGATCTCGATAGGATAGCGGGAGGGCCATGGTCCTACGAGCAGTACTTC. Translated, it gives CASSQDLDRIAGGPWSYEQYF.

This chain connects TRBV19 to TRBJ1-1, with TRBD1 as a possible D gene (6 bases). Germline V gene data show CDR1 as LNHDA and CDR2 as SQIVND (reference sequence). The CDR3 runs to 15 residues. Trimming left V 5 bases short and J 0 bases short, with 13 bases between. This CDR3 is CASSQGQFMNTEAFF. CDR3 coding DNA: TGTGCCAGTAGTCAAGGACAGTTTATGAACACTGAAGCTTTCTTT.

V gene TRBV30 combines with J gene TRBJ1-1; no reliable D call. This CDR3 has 11 amino acids. The germline CDR1 and CDR2 sequences are GTSNPN and SVGIG (reference sequence). V lost 0 bases, J lost 8 bases, and 7 bases lay in between. The CDR3 bases are TGTGCCTGGAGTGTAGCGCAAGAAGCTTTCTTT. Residues: CAWSVAQEAFF. Full variable domain (rest looked up from reference TRBV30 and TRBJ1-1): SQTIHQWPATLVQPVGSPLSLECTVEGTSNPNLYWYRQAAGRGLQLLFYSVGIGQISSEVPQNLSASRPQDRQFILSSKKLLLSDSGFYLCAWSVAQEAFFGQGTRLTVV.

The J gene is TRBJ2-7, the V gene TRBV7-6, with D possibly TRBD2 on 5 matching bases. Germline loops: CDR1 SGHVS, CDR2 FNYEAQ. V was cut by 1 base and J by 5 bases, with 9 bases left in between. CDR3 length equals 13 residues. CDR3 protein: CASSLVIGDEQYF. CDR3 nucleotide sequence: TGTGCCAGCAGCTTAGTTATCGGGGACGAGCAGTACTTC.

This chain connects TRBV30 to TRBJ1-2; D ambiguous. The CDR3 is made up of 13 amino acids. Trimming removed 1 base from V and 6 bases from J, with 12 bases in between. CDR1 and CDR2 (germline): GTSNPN, SVGIG (reference sequence). In nucleotides, the CDR3 is TGTGCCTGGAGTGCGGGATACTCCGATGGCTACACCTTC. Translation gives CAWSAGYSDGYTF. The entire variable domain, with the rest obtained from reference TRBV30 and TRBJ1-2, is as follows: SQTIHQWPATLVQPVGSPLSLECTVEGTSNPNLYWYRQAAGRGLQLLFYSVGIGQISSEVPQNLSASRPQDRQFILSSKKLLLSDSGFYLCAWSAGYSDGYTFGSGTRLTVV.

The chain combines TRBV12-5 with TRBJ2-5; 9 bases map to TRBD1. The CDR3 consists of 14 residues. Trimming removed 6 bases from V and 5 bases from J; junction bases left unmatched: 7. CDR1 and CDR2 (germline): LGHNT, FRNRAP. The chain's CDR3 is CASGSTGGVETQYF. CDR3 bases: TGTGCTAGTGGATCGACAGGGGGAGTGGAGACCCAGTACTTC. Full variable domain (outside the CDR3, taken from reference TRBV12-5 and TRBJ2-5): DARVTQTPRHKVTEMGQEVTMRCQPILGHNTVFWYRQTMMQGLELLAYFRNRAPLDDSGMPKDRFSAEMPDATLATLKIQPSEPRDSAVYFCASGSTGGVETQYFGPGTRLLVL.

The chain has TRBV5-4 and TRBJ2-7, with TRBD1 identical over 10 bases. Germline CDR1 reads SGHNT; CDR2 reads YYREEE (reference sequence). The CDR3 has 14 amino acids. Trimming took 3 bases from V and 4 from J; bases not matched to a gene: 4. CDR3 region: CASSSGTGAYEQYF. The CDR3 DNA reads as TGTGCCAGCAGCTCCGGGACAGGGGCGTACGAGCAGTACTTC. Variable domain in full (rest from reference TRBV5-4 and TRBJ2-7): ETGVTQSPTHLIKTRGQQVTLRCSSQSGHNTVSWYQQALGQGPQFIFQYYREEENGRGNFPPRFSGLQFPNYSSELNVNALELDDSALYLCASSSGTGAYEQYFGPGTRLTVT.

This clone was counted a single time. The chain joins TRBV18 to TRBJ1-5; 10 bases align to TRBD1. This CDR3 has 20 amino acids. In germline, CDR1 is KGHSH, CDR2 LQKENI. The J segment lost 0 bases and the V segment lost 3 bases, leaving 14 bases of the junction unmatched. CDR3 coding DNA: TGTGCCAGCTCACCTAGAACCGGGGGACAGGGGCCCCATAGCAATCAGCCCCAGCATTTT. Encoded protein: CASSPRTGGQGPHSNQPQHF.

The CDR3 protein is CASSPQGSTDTQYF. In DNA form, the CDR3 reads TGTGCCAGCAGCCCTCAGGGGAGCACAGATACGCAGTATTTT. This chain links TRBV7-7 with TRBJ2-3; tentative D call: TRBD1 (6 bases). CDR1 and CDR2 (germline): SSHAT, FNYEAQ (reference sequence). The length of the CDR3 is 14 residues. Trimming removed 5 bases at V and 0 bases at J, with 9 bases between. Drawing the rest from reference TRBV7-7 and TRBJ2-3, the complete variable domain is GAGVSQSPRYKVTKRGQDVTLRCDPISSHATLYWYQQALGQGPEFLTYFNYEAQPDKSGLPSDRFSAERPEGSISTLTIQRTEQRDSAMYRCASSPQGSTDTQYFGPGTRLTVL.

The chain couples TRBV5-6 to TRBJ2-7; tentative D call: TRBD2 (5 bases). CDR3 size: 14 residues. With 0 bases removed from V and 2 bases from J, the gap between germline ends came to 9 bases. From germline, CDR1 is SGHDT and CDR2 YYEEEE. The CDR3 loop reads CASSLDGKPYEQYF. CDR3 bases: TGTGCCAGCAGCTTGGACGGGAAACCCTACGAGCAGTACTTC.

The gene calls are TRBV27 and TRBJ1-5; TRBD1 might be the D (5 bases). The CDR3 has 15 amino acids. Trimming left V 4 bases short and J 6 bases short, with 16 bases between. Germline CDR1 reads MNHEY; CDR2 reads SMNVEV (reference sequence). The CDR3 sequence is CASSSLQAGGQPQHF. Written as DNA, the CDR3 is TGTGCCAGCAGTTCACTTCAGGCGGGGGGTCAGCCCCAGCATTTT.

The chain links TRBV5-1 to TRBJ1-1, with D perhaps TRBD1 (5 bases). Trimming left V 4 bases short and J 1 base short, with 17 bases between. This CDR3 contains 16 residues. Germline CDR1 and CDR2: SGHRS and YFSETQ. CDR3 region: CASSNAQGNWNTEAFF. CDR3 nucleotides: TGCGCCAGCAGCAATGCCCAGGGTAATTGGAACACTGAAGCTTTCTTT.

The V gene is TRBV6-5, the J gene TRBJ1-3; D remains ambiguous. V lost 2 bases and J 7 bases, leaving 9 bases between the germline ends. CDR1 MNHEY and CDR2 SVGAGI come from the germline V gene. This CDR3 has 13 residues. The CDR3 coding sequence is TGTGCCAGCAGTTACGGACGGGAGAACACCATATATTTT. Translated, it gives CASSYGRENTIYF.

This chain connects TRBV9 to TRBJ2-3; no firm D call. Deletions cut 3 bases from V and 6 bases from J, with 14 bases between. This CDR3 has 14 residues. Germline V gives CDR1 SGDLS, CDR2 YYNGEE. The CDR3 sequence is CASSEGPYGDTQYF. Written as DNA, the CDR3 is TGTGCCAGCAGCGAAGGCCCGTACGGGGATACGCAGTATTTT. The whole variable domain, remainder taken from reference TRBV9 and TRBJ2-3, is DSGVTQTPKHLITATGQRVTLRCSPRSGDLSVYWYQQSLDQGLQFLIQYYNGEERAKGNILERFSAQQFPDLHSELNLSSLELGDSALYFCASSEGPYGDTQYFGPGTRLTVL.